These T cell receptor beta chains were read from a single sample in a study of T cells in Graves' hyperthyroidism and ophthalmopathy. MiXCR, applied by TCRdb to the multiplex PCR reads, yields one record per CDR3 protein. The sample has hundreds of thousands of distinct CDR3 sequences, around an eighth seen once. The material sequenced was blood. All receptors derive from a man aged 45-65 years with Graves' ophthalmopathy. Each CDR3 is given with its conserved first and last residue. D genes are given only for firm matches. Clone size, where shown, is once, few, many, or a class for clones that have expanded.

v_call: TRBV19; clone_size: once; d_call: TRBD1; j_call: TRBJ1-1; cdr3_aa: CASSDRTGGGTEAFF; cdr3_nt: TGTGCCAGTAGTGACAGGACAGGGGGCGGCACTGAAGCTTTCTTT
v_call: TRBV12-3/TRBV12-4; clone_size: many; d_call: .; j_call: TRBJ2-3; cdr3_aa: CASSMNTDTQYF; cdr3_nt: TGTGCCAGCAGTATGAACACAGATACGCAGTATTTT
v_call: TRBV5-4; clone_size: .; d_call: .; j_call: TRBJ2-2; cdr3_aa: CASSWVTNTGELFF; cdr3_nt: TGTGCCAGCAGTTGGGTGACGAACACCGGGGAGCTGTTTTTT
v_call: TRBV29-1; clone_size: .; d_call: TRBD1; j_call: TRBJ1-1; cdr3_aa: CSVEKVGQGNTEAFF; cdr3_nt: TGCAGCGTTGAAAAGGTTGGACAGGGGAACACTGAAGCTTTCTTT
v_call: TRBV6-1; clone_size: many; d_call: TRBD2; j_call: TRBJ2-1; cdr3_aa: CATGTRARYEQFF; cdr3_nt: TGTGCCACCGGGACTAGGGCGCGCTATGAGCAGTTCTTC
v_call: TRBV7-8; clone_size: many; d_call: .; j_call: TRBJ1-2; cdr3_aa: CASSPIGAGAAYGYTF; cdr3_nt: TGTGCCAGCAGCCCTATTGGCGCAGGGGCGGCCTATGGCTACACCTTC
v_call: TRBV20-1; clone_size: .; d_call: TRBD2; j_call: TRBJ2-2; cdr3_aa: CSARGGTRGTGELFF; cdr3_nt: TGCAGTGCTAGGGGGGGGACTAGAGGCACCGGGGAGCTGTTTTTT
v_call: TRBV5-1; clone_size: many; d_call: TRBD2; j_call: TRBJ2-2; cdr3_aa: CASKGLAGTNTGELFF; cdr3_nt: TGCGCCAGCAAAGGACTAGCGGGAACGAACACCGGGGAGCTGTTTTTT
v_call: TRBV29-1; clone_size: many; d_call: .; j_call: TRBJ2-3; cdr3_aa: CSVGGRVTDTQYF; cdr3_nt: TGCAGCGTTGGAGGGAGAGTTACAGATACGCAGTATTTT
v_call: TRBV19; clone_size: .; d_call: .; j_call: TRBJ2-7; cdr3_aa: CASSYATYYERYF; cdr3_nt: TGTGCCAGTAGCTACGCCACCTACTACGAGCGGTACTTC
v_call: TRBV20-1; clone_size: .; d_call: .; j_call: TRBJ2-5; cdr3_aa: CSARDPAVWTQYF; cdr3_nt: TGCAGTGCTAGAGACCCCGCGGTCTGGACCCAGTACTTC
v_call: TRBV12-3/TRBV12-4; clone_size: few; d_call: TRBD2; j_call: TRBJ2-7; cdr3_aa: CASSLQAGIRHEQYF; cdr3_nt: TGTGCCAGCAGTCTACAAGCGGGAATTCGCCACGAGCAGTACTTC
v_call: TRBV5-1; clone_size: .; d_call: .; j_call: TRBJ2-1; cdr3_aa: CASNSGFSYNEQFF; cdr3_nt: TGCGCCAGCAACTCGGGCTTTTCCTACAATGAGCAGTTCTTC